A selection of T cell receptor beta chains follows, all from one sample in a study of beta chain features in type 1 diabetes. Clones were read by immunoSEQ multiplex PCR, and TCRdb kept only the in-frame ones, dropping some. The data contain approximately 100,000 clones, 25% to 35% of them singletons. Sample: central memory CD4+ T cells from blood. The origin of the receptors is a woman younger than 30 with type 1 diabetes. The CDR3 runs from the conserved cysteine through the conserved F or W. The D gene is left open where the match is weak. For some rows the clone size is stated as once, few or many, or as a class when expanded; others skip it.

clone_size,v_call,d_call,j_call,cdr3_aa,cdr3_nt
-,TRBV5-6,-,TRBJ1-1,CASSLVARENTEAFF,TGTGCCAGCAGCTTGGTTGCCAGGGAGAACACTGAAGCTTTCTTT
-,TRBV2,-,TRBJ1-1,CASSPQGPGTEAFF,TGTGCCAGCAGTCCCCAAGGACCGGGAACTGAAGCTTTCTTT
-,TRBV7-2,-,TRBJ1-5,CASSLFETANQPQHF,TGTGCCAGCAGCTTATTCGAGACAGCCAATCAGCCCCAGCATTTT
few,TRBV5-1,TRBD1,TRBJ2-2,CASSSTSTGRNTGELFF,TGCGCCAGCAGCTCCACTTCGACAGGGAGGAACACCGGGGAGCTGTTTTTT
once,TRBV5-6,-,TRBJ2-5,CASSPAHRAQETQYF,TGTGCCAGCAGCCCGGCCCACAGGGCCCAAGAGACCCAGTACTTC
few,TRBV5-1,TRBD1,TRBJ1-2,CASSLDRGQAGDYGYTF,TGCGCCAGCAGCTTGGACAGGGGGCAGGCGGGGGACTATGGCTACACCTTC
few,TRBV7-2,TRBD2,TRBJ2-2,CASSGVAGGAELFF,TGTGCCAGCAGCGGGGTAGCGGGAGGGGCGGAGCTGTTTTTT
-,TRBV5-6,-,TRBJ2-3,CASSFRTTGAGTDTQYF,TGTGCCAGCAGCTTTCGGACTACAGGGGCAGGCACAGATACGCAGTATTTT
-,TRBV19,-,TRBJ2-4,CASTPSGAKNIQYF,TGTGCCAGTACTCCAAGCGGAGCCAAAAACATTCAGTACTTC
-,TRBV4-1,TRBD2,TRBJ2-7,CASSQEGLAGGDEQYF,TGCGCCAGCAGCCAAGAGGGACTAGCGGGAGGAGACGAGCAGTACTTC
-,TRBV6-1,TRBD2,TRBJ2-2,CASSGSSGRSGNTGELFF,TGTGCCAGCAGTGGTTCTAGCGGGAGGTCCGGGAACACCGGGGAGCTGTTTTTT
few,TRBV11-3,TRBD2,TRBJ2-5,CASSLDSASGRETQYF,TGTGCCAGCAGCTTAGACTCGGCTAGCGGGAGGGAGACCCAGTACTTC
-,TRBV9,TRBD1,TRBJ2-1,CASSAPPGQTYNEQFF,TGTGCCAGCAGCGCCCCCCCGGGACAGACCTACAATGAGCAGTTCTTC
-,TRBV4-1,-,TRBJ1-5,CASSTSGPQRQPQHF,TGCGCCAGCAGCACCTCAGGGCCACAGAGGCAGCCCCAGCATTTT
few,TRBV7-8,-,TRBJ2-7,CASSMSGLNYEQYF,TGTGCCAGCAGCATGTCGGGACTCAACTACGAGCAGTACTTC
-,TRBV7-2,-,TRBJ2-1,CASSLVAVSYNEQFF,TGTGCCAGCAGCTTAGTGGCGGTATCCTACAATGAGCAGTTCTTC
-,TRBV10-2,-,TRBJ1-1,CASSERGLAEAFF,TGCGCCAGCAGTGAGAGAGGACTCGCTGAAGCTTTCTTT
-,TRBV7-2,TRBD1,TRBJ1-2,CASSSSLTGADGYTF,TGTGCCAGCAGCTCCAGCCTGACAGGGGCGGATGGCTACACCTTC
few,TRBV19,TRBD2,TRBJ2-1,CASRSGRVYNEQFF,TGTGCCAGTCGTAGCGGGAGGGTTTACAATGAGCAGTTCTTC
few,TRBV29-1,-,TRBJ2-3,CSAPATSTDTQYF,TGCAGCGCCCCAGCGACCAGCACAGATACGCAGTATTTT
-,TRBV30,-,TRBJ1-2,CAWSVLPQGTKIYGYTF,TGTGCCTGGAGTGTACTCCCACAGGGAACCAAGATCTATGGCTACACCTTC
-,TRBV7-9,TRBD2,TRBJ2-1,CASSRTSGSHLNEQFF,TGTGCCAGCAGTCGGACTAGCGGGAGTCATCTCAATGAGCAGTTCTTC
few,TRBV27,-,TRBJ1-1,CASSLTFFEAAGQGGTEAFF,TGTGCCAGCAGTTTAACATTCTTTGAGGCGGCAGGGCAAGGGGGCACTGAAGCTTTCTTT
-,TRBV25-1,-,TRBJ2-1,CANRGPVGARGDEQFF,TGTGCCAACCGGGGTCCAGTGGGCGCCAGAGGCGATGAGCAGTTCTTC
few,TRBV11-2,-,TRBJ2-3,CASSLDRVGADTQYF,TGTGCCAGCAGCTTAGACAGGGTAGGCGCAGATACGCAGTATTTT
few,TRBV20-1,-,TRBJ2-3,CSASRTDTQYF,TGCAGTGCAAGCCGCACAGATACGCAGTATTTT
-,TRBV28,TRBD2,TRBJ2-6,CASSTSGTGANVLTF,TGTGCCAGCAGTACTAGCGGGACTGGGGCCAACGTCCTGACTTTC
-,TRBV18,-,TRBJ1-2,CASSPDSSYGYTF,TGTGCCAGCTCACCAGACAGCTCCTATGGCTACACCTTC
-,TRBV6-6,TRBD1,TRBJ1-2,CASSQGQGAHGYTF,TGTGCCAGCAGCCAAGGACAGGGGGCCCACGGCTACACCTTC
few,TRBV11-2,TRBD2,TRBJ2-5,CASSPRLAGGETQYF,TGTGCCAGCAGCCCAAGACTAGCGGGAGGGGAGACCCAGTACTTC
few,TRBV7-9,-,TRBJ2-1,CASSLIRGRNEQFF,TGTGCCAGCAGCTTAATTAGGGGTCGTAATGAGCAGTTCTTC
-,TRBV5-4,-,TRBJ1-2,CASSLLGGANYGYTF,TGTGCCAGCAGCCTTCTAGGAGGGGCTAACTATGGCTACACCTTC
few,TRBV29-1,TRBD1,TRBJ2-5,CSGRTGAPETQYF,TGCAGCGGGAGGACAGGAGCACCAGAGACCCAGTACTTC
many,TRBV28,-,TRBJ2-1,CASGGYEQFF,TGTGCCAGTGGGGGGTATGAGCAGTTCTTC
-,TRBV4-3,-,TRBJ2-1,CASSQGPGAGSYNEQFF,TGCGCCAGCAGCCAAGGCCCTGGGGCGGGGTCCTACAATGAGCAGTTCTTC
few,TRBV11-2,TRBD2,TRBJ2-3,CASSAPSGETDTQYF,TGTGCCAGCAGCGCGCCTAGCGGGGAGACAGATACGCAGTATTTT
-,TRBV7-9,-,TRBJ2-5,CASSLLGEGGQETQYF,TGTGCCAGCAGCTTGCTGGGAGAGGGGGGGCAAGAGACCCAGTACTTC
-,TRBV5-3,TRBD1,TRBJ2-1,CARRIHMKGAHNEQFF,TGTGCCAGAAGGATACACATGAAGGGGGCGCACAATGAGCAGTTCTTC
few,TRBV19,-,TRBJ1-3,CASSTLRDNSGNTIYF,TGTGCCAGTAGTACCCTCCGGGACAACTCTGGAAACACCATATATTTT
-,TRBV5-1,-,TRBJ1-1,CASSLFGSMNTEAFF,TGCGCCAGCAGCTTGTTTGGGAGCATGAACACTGAAGCTTTCTTT
-,TRBV28,TRBD1,TRBJ1-2,CASSMRGRGGQTDYGYTF,TGTGCCAGCAGTATGAGGGGAAGAGGGGGCCAGACGGACTATGGCTACACCTTC